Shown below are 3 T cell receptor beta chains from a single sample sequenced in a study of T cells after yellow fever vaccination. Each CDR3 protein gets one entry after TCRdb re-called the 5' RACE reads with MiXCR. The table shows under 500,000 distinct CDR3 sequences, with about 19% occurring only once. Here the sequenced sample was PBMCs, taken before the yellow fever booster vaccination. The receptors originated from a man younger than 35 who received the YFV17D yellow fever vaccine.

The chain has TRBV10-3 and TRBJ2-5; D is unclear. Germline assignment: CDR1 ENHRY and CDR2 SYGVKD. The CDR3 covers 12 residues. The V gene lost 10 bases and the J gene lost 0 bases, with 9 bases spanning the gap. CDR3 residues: CATRTDQETQYF. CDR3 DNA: TGTGCCACGCGGACGGACCAAGAGACCCAGTACTTC.

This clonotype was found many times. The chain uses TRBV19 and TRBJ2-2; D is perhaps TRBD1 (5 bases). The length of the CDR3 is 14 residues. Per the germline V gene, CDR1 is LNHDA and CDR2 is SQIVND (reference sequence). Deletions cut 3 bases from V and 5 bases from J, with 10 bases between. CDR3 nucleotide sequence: TGTGCCAGTAGTATGCAGGGCAGAACCGGGGAGCTGTTTTTT. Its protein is CASSMQGRTGELFF.

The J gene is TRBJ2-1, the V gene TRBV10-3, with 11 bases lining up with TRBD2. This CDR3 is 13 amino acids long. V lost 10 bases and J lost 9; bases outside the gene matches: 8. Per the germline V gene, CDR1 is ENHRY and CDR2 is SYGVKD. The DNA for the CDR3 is TGTGCCAAACTAGCGGGGGCAGAAACTGAGCAGTTCTTC. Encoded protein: CAKLAGAETEQFF.